Listed here are 30 T cell receptor beta chains from one sample, sequenced in a study of blood T cell repertoires in COVID-19. Libraries were prepared by immunoSEQ multiplex PCR; TCRdb keeps only in-frame clonotypes and omits some of them. Of roughly 130,000 clones in the sample, roughly 88% were seen once. The sequencing input was peripheral blood. The receptors were sampled from a man in his forties or fifties with acute or convalescent COVID-19.

This clone was seen a few times. J is TRBJ2-3 and V is TRBV6-5; 7 nucleotides match TRBD1. V was pared by 4 bases and J by 10 bases, with 14 bases of the junction left unmatched. The V gene's germline CDR1 is MNHEY and CDR2 SVGAGI. The CDR3 consists of 15 residues. DNA of the CDR3: TGTGCCAGCAGTTTCGACAGGGCCGATTGGGGATCGCAGTATTTT. Encoded protein: CASSFDRADWGSQYF.

This clone showed up just a few times. This sequence joins TRBV12-5 and TRBJ2-5, with D maybe TRBD2 (6 bases). CDR1 and CDR2 from the germline V gene are LGHNT and FRNRAP. This CDR3 region has 14 residues. The V end lost 5 bases, the J end lost 4 bases, and 14 bases lay between the germline ends. CDR3 bases: TGTGCTAGTGGTACCGGGACTTCGGCAGAGACCCAGTACTTC. It yields the protein CASGTGTSAETQYF.

Only one count was recorded for this clone. The chain joins TRBV5-1 to TRBJ2-3, with D tentatively TRBD2 (6 bases). The V end was cut by 4 bases, the J end by 6 bases, with 12 bases between. Per the germline V gene, CDR1 is SGHRS and CDR2 is YFSETQ. CDR3 size: 13 residues. CDR3 in DNA: TGCGCCAGCAGCCCGGCTAGCGTTGATACGCAGTATTTT. Translating it yields CASSPASVDTQYF. The variable domain in full, with the rest retrieved from reference TRBV5-1 and TRBJ2-3, is KAGVTQTPRYLIKTRGQQVTLSCSPISGHRSVSWYQQTPGQGLQFLFEYFSETQRNKGNFPGRFSGRQFSNSRSEMNVSTLELGDSALYLCASSPASVDTQYFGPGTRLTVL.

In this sample, this clone turned up once. The V call is TRBV7-6, the J call TRBJ2-1, with D tentatively TRBD1 (6 bases). The CDR3 is 15 amino acids. Looked up from germline, CDR1 is SGHVS and CDR2 is FNYEAQ. V dropped 5 bases and J dropped 9 bases, with 20 bases sitting between them. CDR3 region: CASSPGSTGIREQFF. The CDR3 DNA follows: TGTGCCAGCAGCCCGGGATCAACAGGGATTCGTGAGCAGTTCTTC.

This clone was observed a few times. This sequence joins TRBV14 and TRBJ1-3; possibly TRBD1 for D (5 bases). CDR3 length: 15 residues. V shed 8 bases and J shed 0 bases, with 14 bases lying between them. Germline CDR1 is SGHDN and CDR2 is FVKESK. The CDR3 spells CASRFGGGSGNTIYF. CDR3 in DNA: TGTGCCAGCCGGTTTGGGGGAGGCTCTGGAAACACCATATATTTT. Supplemented by reference TRBV14 and TRBJ1-3, the full variable domain reads EAGVTQFPSHSVIEKGQTVTLRCDPISGHDNLYWYRRVMGKEIKFLLHFVKESKQDESGMPNNRFLAERTGGTYSTLKVQPAELEDSGVYFCASRFGGGSGNTIYFGEGSWLTVV.

The chain carries TRBV5-1 and TRBJ1-2; D uncertain. The germline CDR1 and CDR2 sequences are SGHRS and YFSETQ. This CDR3 spans 11 amino acids. Trimming stripped 8 bases from V and 8 bases from J, with 13 bases between. The CDR3 region is CASRGGSGYTF. In DNA, the CDR3 is TGCGCCAGTAGAGGTGGTTCCGGCTACACCTTC.

The chain carries TRBV5-1 and TRBJ1-6; D is unclear. The V end was cut by 4 bases, the J end by 4 bases, with 12 bases between. Per the germline V gene, CDR1 is SGHRS and CDR2 is YFSETQ. The CDR3 has 15 amino acids. The CDR3 sequence: CASSPDPGYNSPLHF. The CDR3 DNA sequence: TGCGCCAGCAGCCCGGACCCGGGGTATAATTCACCCCTCCACTTT.

This chain uses TRBV5-6 with TRBJ2-2; 10 nucleotides line up with TRBD1. J was trimmed by 4 bases and V by 2 bases; bases with no gene match: 14. CDR3 size: 19 residues. Germline V gene sequence: CDR1 SGHDT, CDR2 YYEEEE. The CDR3 here is CASSLFSGPGQGSTGELFF. The CDR3 coding sequence is TGTGCCAGCAGCTTATTTAGCGGTCCGGGACAGGGGTCCACCGGGGAGCTGTTTTTT.

The chain's CDR3 is CASSIVGPGGNSPLHF. The CDR3 bases are TGTGCCAGTAGTATAGTGGGCCCGGGAGGCAATTCACCCCTCCACTTT. The chain joins TRBV19 to TRBJ1-6; no clear D. The CDR3 has 16 amino acids. V was shortened by 1 base and J by 7 bases, with 14 bases between the two germline ends. Germline CDR1 is LNHDA and CDR2 is SQIVND (reference sequence).

This chain joins TRBV5-1 and TRBJ2-2, with 11 bases identical to TRBD1. V dropped 4 bases and J dropped 7; count of bases not matched to a gene: 6. The CDR3 runs to 15 residues. In germline, CDR1 is SGHRS, CDR2 YFSETQ. CDR3 region: CASSGGTGGNGELFF. The CDR3 bases are TGCGCCAGCAGCGGCGGGACAGGGGGGAACGGGGAGCTGTTTTTT.

This chain connects TRBV4-1 to TRBJ1-6; D unresolved. Germline V CDR1 and CDR2: MGHRA, YSYEKL. Between the trimmed V and J ends, which lost 0 bases and 11 bases, there was a span of 11 bases. This CDR3 region has 14 residues. CDR3 amino acids: CASSQEEATTPLHF. For the CDR3, the DNA is TGCGCCAGCAGCCAAGAGGAGGCTACGACACCCCTCCACTTT.

The chain is built from TRBV5-1 and TRBJ1-4, with no clear D. V dropped 0 bases and J dropped 5 bases, with 5 bases sitting between them. Germline loops: CDR1 SGHRS, CDR2 YFSETQ. This CDR3 is 13 amino acids long. CDR3 bases: TGCGCCAGCAGCTTGGGGCAGAATGAAAAACTGTTTTTT. Its protein product is CASSLGQNEKLFF.

In its sample, this clone was seen many times. The chain uses TRBV9 and TRBJ1-2, with 9 bases aligning to TRBD1. Trimming removed 4 bases from V and 6 bases from J; junction bases left unmatched: 7. The CDR3 spans 14 residues. Per germline, CDR1 SGDLS and CDR2 YYNGEE. CDR3 protein: CASSPGQGMDGYTF. CDR3 bases: TGTGCCAGCAGCCCCGGACAGGGGATGGATGGCTACACCTTC.

This clone was observed a single time. This chain links TRBV4-3 with TRBJ1-2, with D hard to call. Trimming removed 0 bases at V and 7 bases at J, with 12 bases between. Germline CDR1 is LGHNA and CDR2 is YSLEER. The CDR3 has 14 amino acids. CDR3: CASSQDSGMSGYTF. DNA of the CDR3: TGCGCCAGCAGCCAAGATTCGGGGATGAGTGGCTACACCTTC.

This clone was detected only a few times. This chain connects TRBV14 to TRBJ1-3, with a possible D match to TRBD1 (6 bases). This CDR3 has 17 residues. Trimming took 4 bases from V and 0 from J, leaving 16 bases between them. Germline-derived CDR1 and CDR2 are SGHDN and FVKESK. The CDR3 here is CASSLIRGWGSGNTIYF. The CDR3 DNA reads as TGTGCCAGCAGCCTGATCAGGGGATGGGGCTCTGGAAACACCATATATTTT.

CDR3 DNA sequence: TGTGCCAGTAGGGTTAGCGTCGTCTCCTACGAGCAGTACTTC. Its translation: CASRVSVVSYEQYF. The rearrangement joins TRBV19 to TRBJ2-7, with a weak D call TRBD2 (5 bases). Looked up from germline, CDR1 is LNHDA and CDR2 is SQIVND (reference sequence). Trimming pared 6 bases from V and 0 bases from J, leaving 12 bases between. CDR3 length: 14 amino acids.

The genes are TRBV25-1 and TRBJ1-3; 7 bases map to TRBD1. Germline V gene data show CDR1 as MGHDK and CDR2 as SYGVNS. The CDR3 is made up of 14 amino acids. After removal of 5 bases from V and 4 bases from J, the junction contained 5 bases not matched to a gene. CDR3 residues: CASSQGTAGNTIYF. As DNA, the CDR3 is TGTGCCAGCAGTCAAGGGACAGCAGGAAACACCATATATTTT. Filled out from reference TRBV25-1 and TRBJ1-3, the complete variable domain reads EADIYQTPRYLVIGTGKKITLECSQTMGHDKMYWYQQDPGMELHLIHYSYGVNSTEKGDLSSESTVSRIRTEHFPLTLESARPSHTSQYLCASSQGTAGNTIYFGEGSWLTVV.

DNA of the CDR3: TGTGCCAGCAGTTCCACCAGGGATGTGAGCACAGATACGCAGTATTTT. This gives the protein CASSSTRDVSTDTQYF. The V and J genes are TRBV7-9 and TRBJ2-3; D is possibly TRBD1 (5 bases). V was cut by 6 bases and J by 0 bases, with 16 bases left in between. Looked up from germline, CDR1 is SEHNR and CDR2 is FQNEAQ (reference sequence). This CDR3 contains 16 residues.

V and J are TRBV7-9 and TRBJ1-4; a possible D gene is TRBD1 (5 bases). V lost 5 bases to trimming and J lost 4 bases, with 14 bases between them. This CDR3 comprises 15 residues. Germline lookup yields CDR1 SEHNR and CDR2 FQNEAQ (reference sequence). CDR3 sequence: CASSPGHTYNEKLFF. In nucleotides, the CDR3 is TGTGCCAGCAGCCCCGGACACACTTATAATGAAAAACTGTTTTTT.

V usage is TRBV7-2 and J usage is TRBJ2-5, with 7 nucleotides matching TRBD2. The V gene end was trimmed by 3 bases and the J gene end by 5 bases; junction bases not matched to a gene: 9. The CDR3 is 15 residues long. The germline gives CDR1 SGHTA, CDR2 FQGNSA. The CDR3 region is CASSFGRGMVETQYF. DNA for the CDR3: TGTGCCAGCAGCTTTGGGCGGGGGATGGTGGAGACCCAGTACTTC.

The rearrangement links TRBV29-1 to TRBJ1-2; no clear D. The CDR3 is 12 amino acids. Trimming removed 4 bases from V and 2 bases from J, with 8 bases in between. CDR1 and CDR2 from the germline V gene are SQVTM and ANQGSEA. CDR3 nucleotide sequence: TGCAGCGTTGCCAGGTCAAACTATGGCTACACCTTC. Residues: CSVARSNYGYTF.

The chain joins TRBV5-4 to TRBJ1-3, with D unclear. The CDR3 totals 15 residues. V was trimmed by 3 bases and J by 2 bases, leaving 12 bases between them. CDR1 is SGHNT, CDR2 YYREEE, per germline (reference sequence). The CDR3 sequence is CASSWELGAGNTIYF. The CDR3 DNA sequence: TGTGCCAGCAGCTGGGAGCTCGGGGCTGGAAACACCATATATTTT.

V usage is TRBV21-1 and J usage is TRBJ2-3; the table's D call, TRBD2, was not checked against the DNA. TRBV21-1 corresponds to a pseudogene. This CDR3 has 17 amino acids. CDR3 sequence reads: CASSLSLCGGSTDTQYF. In DNA, the CDR3 is TGTGCCAGCAGCCTATCCCTTTGCGGGGGGTCTACAGATACGCAGTATTTT.

This clone was observed a single time. The genes are TRBV6-5 and TRBJ2-5; possibly TRBD2 for D (5 bases). The germline V gene encodes CDR1 MNHEY and CDR2 SVGAGI. Trimming took off 6 bases at V and 1 base at J, with 9 bases between the two ends. The CDR3 covers 13 residues. DNA of the CDR3: TGTGCCAGCAGCTGGACTGTCCAAGAGACCCAGTACTTC. Residues: CASSWTVQETQYF.

V gene TRBV7-2 combines with J gene TRBJ2-2; no firm D call. The CDR3 spans 17 residues. V was trimmed by 0 bases and J by 2 bases, leaving 13 bases between them. Looked up from germline, CDR1 is SGHTA and CDR2 is FQGNSA. CDR3 in DNA: TGTGCCAGCAGCTTAGCGCTGAGACAAGTAAACACCGGGGAGCTGTTTTTT. It translates to CASSLALRQVNTGELFF.

This sequence joins TRBV6-5 and TRBJ2-7; 7 nucleotides agree with TRBD1. This CDR3 has 13 residues. The junction had 7 bases not matched to a gene; V was cut back by 6 bases and J by 5 bases. Germline V gives CDR1 MNHEY, CDR2 SVGAGI. CDR3 bases: TGTGCCAGCAGAGATACCCAGGGGGACGAGCAGTACTTC. Its protein is CASRDTQGDEQYF.

The chain carries TRBV18 and TRBJ2-6; weak D call: TRBD1 (5 bases). Germline V gives CDR1 KGHSH, CDR2 LQKENI. Trimming took 0 bases from V and 4 from J, leaving 19 bases between them. This CDR3 is 19 amino acids long. CDR3 coding DNA: TGTGCCAGCTCACCACCGTTAGCAGGGTCCCGTCCAGGGGCCAACGTCCTGACTTTC. Translating it yields CASSPPLAGSRPGANVLTF.

The V call is TRBV18, the J call TRBJ1-1, with D possibly matching TRBD1 (5 bases). Germline V gene data show CDR1 as KGHSH and CDR2 as LQKENI. The CDR3 contains 14 residues. The germline V and J ends were trimmed by 6 bases and 3 bases, with 14 bases remaining between them. The CDR3 DNA reads as TGTGCCAGCTCCAACTCGGGAGGGGACACTGAAGCTTTCTTT. Encoded protein: CASSNSGGDTEAFF.

The CDR3 DNA sequence: TGTGCCAGCAGTGACAGGGGGGATACGCAGTATTTT. Residues: CASSDRGDTQYF. The rearrangement links TRBV2 to TRBJ2-3; 7 nucleotides line up with TRBD1. The CDR3 is made up of 12 amino acids. The V and J ends lost 3 bases and 6 bases, in that order; junction bases with no gene match: 0. CDR1 and CDR2 (germline): SNHLY, FYNNEI.

This clone was seen only once. The rearrangement uses TRBV6-2 or TRBV6-3 and TRBJ2-1; D remains ambiguous. V was pared by 2 bases and J by 6 bases, with 8 bases between. The germline CDR1 and CDR2 sequences are MNHEY and SVGEGT. This CDR3 comprises 13 residues. CDR3 nucleotides: TGTGCCAGCAGTTACCTGCGAAGCAATGAGCAGTTCTTC. Amino acids: CASSYLRSNEQFF.